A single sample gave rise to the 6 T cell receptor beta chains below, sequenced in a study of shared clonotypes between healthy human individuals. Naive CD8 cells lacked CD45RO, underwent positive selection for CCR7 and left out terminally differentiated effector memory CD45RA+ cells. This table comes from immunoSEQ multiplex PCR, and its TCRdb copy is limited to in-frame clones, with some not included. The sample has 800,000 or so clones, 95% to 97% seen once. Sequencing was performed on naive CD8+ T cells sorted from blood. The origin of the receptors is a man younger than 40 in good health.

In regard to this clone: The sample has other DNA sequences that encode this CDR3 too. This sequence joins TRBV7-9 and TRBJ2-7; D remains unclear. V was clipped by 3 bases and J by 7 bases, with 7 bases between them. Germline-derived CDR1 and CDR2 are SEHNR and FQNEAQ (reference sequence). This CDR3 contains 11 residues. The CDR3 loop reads CASSFSGEQYF. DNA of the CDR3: TGTGCCAGCAGCTTTAGTGGAGAGCAGTACTTC.

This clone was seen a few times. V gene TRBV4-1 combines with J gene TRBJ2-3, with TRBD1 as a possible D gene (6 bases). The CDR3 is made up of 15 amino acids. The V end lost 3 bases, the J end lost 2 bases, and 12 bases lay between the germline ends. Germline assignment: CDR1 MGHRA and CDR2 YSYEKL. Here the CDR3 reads CASSQGTGSTDTQYF. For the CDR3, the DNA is TGCGCCAGCAGCCAGGGAACAGGGTCCACAGATACGCAGTATTTT.

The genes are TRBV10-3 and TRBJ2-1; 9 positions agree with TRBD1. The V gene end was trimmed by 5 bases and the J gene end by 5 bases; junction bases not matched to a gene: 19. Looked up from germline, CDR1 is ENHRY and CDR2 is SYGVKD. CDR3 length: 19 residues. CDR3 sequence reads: CAISSYKDRGRRVHNEQFF. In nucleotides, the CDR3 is TGTGCCATCAGTTCGTACAAGGACAGGGGAAGGAGGGTCCACAATGAGCAGTTCTTC.

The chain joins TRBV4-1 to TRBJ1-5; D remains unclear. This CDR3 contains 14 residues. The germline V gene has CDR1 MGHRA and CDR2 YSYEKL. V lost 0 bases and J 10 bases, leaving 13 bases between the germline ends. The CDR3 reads CASSQDSAGVPQHF. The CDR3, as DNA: TGCGCCAGCAGCCAAGATTCAGCCGGGGTCCCCCAGCATTTT.

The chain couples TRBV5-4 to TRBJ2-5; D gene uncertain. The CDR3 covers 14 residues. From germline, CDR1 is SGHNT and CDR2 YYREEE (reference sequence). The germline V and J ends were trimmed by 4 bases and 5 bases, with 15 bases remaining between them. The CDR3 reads CASSPRGSEETQYF. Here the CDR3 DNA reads TGTGCCAGCAGCCCCCGCGGCAGCGAGGAGACCCAGTACTTC.

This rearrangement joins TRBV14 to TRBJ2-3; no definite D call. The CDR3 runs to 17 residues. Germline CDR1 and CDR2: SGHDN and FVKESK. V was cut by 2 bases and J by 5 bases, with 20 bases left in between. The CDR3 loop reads CASSQKYGGGARDTQYF. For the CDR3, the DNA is TGTGCCAGCAGCCAAAAATATGGCGGCGGAGCCCGAGATACGCAGTATTTT.